Described below is a single T cell receptor (beta chain) sequence and its context. The entry originates in a study of blood T cell repertoires in COVID-19. Here immunoSEQ multiplex PCR was the method, and the copy in TCRdb shows in-frame clones only, minus some. The sample gives 150,000 to 200,000 clones, about 84% of which show up once; approximately 12% is in the top ten. This study enrolled people aged about 18 to 100 from approximately 25 US geographic areas. This TCR derives from a man aged 50 to 59 who had recovered from COVID-19. Material for sequencing was PBMCs or T cells enriched from blood (not recorded which).

CDR3 region: CASSPPPSSYEQYF. Here the CDR3 DNA reads TGTGCCAGCAGCCCCCCCCCGAGCTCCTACGAGCAGTACTTC. The rearrangement joins TRBV7-2 to TRBJ2-7; D remains unclear. This CDR3 region has 14 residues. Germline loops: CDR1 SGHTA, CDR2 FQGNSA. Trimming removed 5 bases from V and 0 bases from J, with 11 bases in between.